These 18 T cell receptor beta chains were all obtained from the same sample, sequenced in a study of blood T cells in healthy people across ages (dated by TCRdb to between 2015 and 2017). Library prep was done by 5' RACE. The sequencer listed for this sample is Illumina HiSeq 2500. The second PCR ran for roughly 7 to 11 cycles and used a J-beta primer mix along with a sample-barcoded 5' primer. The raw public data were reprocessed by TCRdb itself: fastp quality trimming at Q25, MiXCR clonotype calling, in-frame beta chains only. Identical CDR3 proteins give one entry, which carries the most common genes and DNA. This sample lists about 650,000 distinct CDR3 sequences; about 30% were detected once. 15% of the sample goes to the ten largest clones. Sequenced input: blood. The receptors originated from a woman over 75 in good health. Donor details come from another sample of the same person, matched by shared clones.

The sample holds many counts of this clonotype. J is TRBJ2-7 and V is TRBV20-1; 8 bases fit TRBD1. The CDR3 is 14 residues long. With 0 bases clipped from V and 6 bases from J, the junction kept 7 bases outside the gene matches. Germline CDR1 and CDR2: DFQATT and SNEGSKA (reference sequence). DNA of the CDR3: TGCAGTGCTAGAGATGCCAGGGGGCTAAGCGAGCAGTACTTC. Its translation is CSARDARGLSEQYF.

Comments on this clonotype: A much larger clone sits a single nucleotide away, making a read error possible. The missing conserved phenylalanine or tryptophan at the end of this CDR3 makes a read error likely. The chain is built from TRBV28 and TRBJ2-1; the D gene is possibly TRBD1 (6 bases). Germline V gene lookup returns CDR1 MDHEN and CDR2 SYDVKM. V lost 1 base to trimming and J lost 8 bases, with 15 bases between them. The CDR3 is 15 amino acids. The CDR3 coding sequence is TGTGCCAGCAGTTTATCAGGGGCGCCTGGGTATGAGCAGTTCGTC. Amino acids: CASSLSGAPGYEQFV.

This clonotype was detected many times. The rearrangement joins TRBV4-2 to TRBJ1-1; D unresolved. V lost 1 base to trimming and J lost 1 base, with 7 bases between them. There are 14 residues in the CDR3. Looked up from germline, CDR1 is LGHNA and CDR2 is YNFKEQ. CDR3 in DNA: TGTGCCAGCAGCCAAGGATGGGAGAACACTGAAGCTTTCTTT. Residues: CASSQGWENTEAFF.

This clonotype was seen ten or more times. The chain carries TRBV5-8 and TRBJ2-3; 8 bases line up with TRBD1. The CDR3 has 14 amino acids. With 1 base clipped from V and 4 bases from J, the junction kept 2 bases outside the gene matches. CDR1 SGHTS and CDR2 YDEGEE come from the germline V gene. CDR3: CASSLYRGADTQYF. In DNA, the CDR3 is TGTGCCAGCAGCTTGTACAGGGGGGCAGATACGCAGTATTTT.

The chain joins TRBV10-3 to TRBJ2-3; the D gene is possibly TRBD1 (6 bases). The CDR3 covers 13 residues. The germline V gene encodes CDR1 ENHRY and CDR2 SYGVKD. V lost 10 bases and J 0 bases, leaving 11 bases between the germline ends. The CDR3: CATEQGSTDTQYF. In DNA form, the CDR3 reads TGTGCCACGGAACAGGGAAGCACAGATACGCAGTATTTT.

This clonotype was found many times. V is TRBV4-2 and J is TRBJ1-2; D remains ambiguous. The CDR3 sequence is 14 residues long. V was trimmed by 2 bases and J by 9 bases, leaving 16 bases between them. Germline-derived CDR1 and CDR2 are LGHNA and YNFKEQ. CDR3 amino acids: CASSQLEGGYRYTF. The CDR3 nucleotides read TGTGCCAGCAGCCAACTCGAGGGAGGGTATCGCTACACCTTC.

To note about this clonotype: A junction boundary mismatches the germline segment, possibly from a read error. V is TRBV9 and J is TRBJ1-1; TRBD1 agrees at 8 bases. CDR1 and CDR2 from the germline V gene are SGDLS and YYNGEE. The CDR3 has 13 amino acids. CDR3 DNA sequence: TGTGCCATCAGCGTTGGACAGGGTACTGAAGCTTTCTTT. Translating gives CAISVGQGTEAFF.

The chain employs TRBV30 and TRBJ1-1; 8 bases are a match to TRBD1. The CDR3 is 17 amino acids. The V and J ends lost 0 bases and 1 base, in that order; junction bases with no gene match: 10. The V gene's germline CDR1 is GTSNPN and CDR2 SVGIG (reference sequence). This CDR3 reads CAWSVPETGQENTEAFF. CDR3 coding DNA: TGTGCCTGGAGTGTACCGGAGACGGGACAGGAGAACACTGAAGCTTTCTTT.

This clonotype has a handful of counts. The chain couples TRBV15 to TRBJ2-7; 7 nucleotides match TRBD1. The J segment lost 0 bases and the V segment lost 3 bases, leaving 2 bases of the junction unmatched. Germline lookup yields CDR1 LNHNV and CDR2 YYDKDF (reference sequence). The CDR3 sequence is 14 residues long. In DNA, the CDR3 is TGTGCCACCAGCAGTGGGGACAGCTCCTACGAGCAGTACTTC. This translates into CATSSGDSSYEQYF.

The V call is TRBV24-1, the J call TRBJ2-7; no definite D call. CDR3 length: 13 residues. The germline V and J ends were trimmed by 7 bases and 6 bases, with 15 bases remaining between them. CDR1 and CDR2 from the germline V gene are KGHDR and SFDVKD. CDR3 amino acids: CATSQEVSAEQYF. The CDR3 nucleotides are TGTGCCACCAGCCAGGAAGTTTCGGCCGAGCAGTACTTC.

This clonotype was counted at least ten times. V usage is TRBV20-1 and J usage is TRBJ2-7; 8 bases agree with TRBD1. V lost 2 bases and J lost 2; bases outside the gene matches: 8. The CDR3 loop spans 15 amino acids. The germline CDR1 and CDR2 sequences are DFQATT and SNEGSKA (reference sequence). The CDR3 DNA sequence: TGCAGTGCTAGATCGGCCAGGGGGCGAACCTACGAGCAGTACTTC. Its protein is CSARSARGRTYEQYF.

This clonotype was counted ten times or more. The chain has TRBV6-1 and TRBJ2-1; 8 bases map to TRBD2. Trimming took 8 bases from V and 4 from J; bases not matched to a gene: 10. The CDR3 runs to 15 residues. Germline assignment: CDR1 MNHNS and CDR2 SASEGT. CDR3 coding DNA: TGTGCCAGCCATTCCGGGACTAGACCTTACAATGAGCAGTTCTTC. Encoded protein: CASHSGTRPYNEQFF.

The sample holds many counts of this clonotype. The CDR3 DNA sequence: TGTGCCAGCAGCTTAAACAGACAGTTTAATTTTTCCCCCAATCAGCCCCAGCATTTT. Translated, it gives CASSLNRQFNFSPNQPQHF. This chain uses TRBV7-8 with TRBJ1-5; D possibly corresponds to TRBD1 (5 bases). This CDR3 has 19 residues. Germline assignment: CDR1 SGHVS and CDR2 FQNEAQ. V gave up 2 bases and J gave up 3 bases, with 23 bases separating them.

This sequence joins TRBV12-3 or TRBV12-4 and TRBJ1-2; TRBD1 aligns across 11 bases. The CDR3 has 14 residues. V dropped 4 bases and J dropped 5; count of bases not matched to a gene: 3. The CDR3 sequence is CASSWDRGLYGYTF. The CDR3 nucleotides are TGTGCCAGCAGTTGGGACAGGGGGTTGTATGGCTACACCTTC.

This clonotype was seen at least ten times. The chain couples TRBV5-1 to TRBJ1-5; D call uncertain. The CDR3 consists of 14 residues. Trimming cost V 0 bases and J 1 base, with 5 bases left between them. CDR1 SGHRS and CDR2 YFSETQ come from the germline V gene. Here the CDR3 DNA reads TGCGCCAGCAGCTTGGGGCAAAGCAATCAGCCCCAGCATTTT. This codes for CASSLGQSNQPQHF.

The chain uses TRBV7-9 and TRBJ2-5; no clear D gene. V shed 8 bases and J shed 2 bases, with 18 bases lying between them. This CDR3 comprises 15 residues. Germline V lookup: CDR1 SEHNR, CDR2 FQNEAQ (reference sequence). The CDR3 loop reads CASGGAILPQETQYF. CDR3 sequence (DNA): TGTGCCAGCGGTGGAGCCATTCTTCCTCAAGAGACCCAGTACTTC. Complete variable domain (other parts from reference TRBV7-9 and TRBJ2-5): DTGVSQNPRHKITKRGQNVTFRCDPISEHNRLYWYRQTLGQGPEFLTYFQNEAQLEKSRLLSDRFSAERPKGSFSTLEIQRTEQGDSAMYLCASGGAILPQETQYFGPGTRLLVL.

This clonotype was seen repeatedly, ten times or more. The chain employs TRBV25-1 and TRBJ2-5; D is unresolved. Germline V gene sequence: CDR1 MGHDK, CDR2 SYGVNS. CDR3 length equals 14 residues. Trimming took 1 base from V and 5 from J, leaving 11 bases between them. The CDR3 loop is CASSESGVTETQYF. The CDR3 bases are TGTGCCAGCAGTGAATCCGGTGTTACGGAGACCCAGTACTTC.

The sample holds many counts of this clonotype. This chain joins TRBV18 and TRBJ2-4; D uncertain. This CDR3 has 15 residues. Germline lookup yields CDR1 KGHSH and CDR2 LQKENI. The germline V and J ends were trimmed by 3 bases and 2 bases, with 11 bases remaining between them. The CDR3 region has the DNA TGTGCCAGCTCACCGGGGTCTTTGACCAAAAACATTCAGTACTTC. It yields the protein CASSPGSLTKNIQYF.